This paragraph reports one TCR beta chain. What it binds is unknown. From germline, CDR1 is GTSNPN and CDR2 SVGIG (reference sequence). Trimming removed 0 bases from V and 1 base from J; junction bases left unmatched: 6. The length of the CDR3 is 16 residues. The source of the sample is a study of cytomegalovirus exposure and HLA in healthy donors. Study results and caveats: Follow-up analysis found HLA locus-dependent TCR association rates, highest for DRB1 and lowest for HLA-C. In a later analysis, productive TCRs from donors in an Asian-associated ancestry cluster reportedly carried fewer N-insertions than the cohort mean. The authors confirmed in vitro that three CMV-associated chains were specific for CMV antigens.

The PCR made use of 60 Vbeta and 13 Jbeta primers. Profiling relied on immunoSEQ multiplex PCR, and the TCRdb table lists in-frame clones only, not all of them. The table has some 150,000 clones, about three quarters seen once. This sequence was found in a human donor in good health. J is TRBJ1-3 and V is TRBV30, with TRBD1 matching 7 bases. The sequenced sample consisted of PBMCs. For the CDR3, the DNA is TGTGCCTGGAGTGTAGGACTACAGGGGTCTGGAAACACCATATATTTT. This encodes CAWSVGLQGSGNTIYF.